Sequencing of this T cell receptor beta chain was carried out in a study of PD-L1 blockade in urothelial cancer. Study information: Prior regimens of chemotherapy numbered 0 to 3 per patient.

The repertoire was sequenced with immunoSEQ multiplex PCR; TCRdb's copy has only in-frame clones and lacks some. The sample carries fewer than 45,000 clones, around 80% recorded once. J gave up 4 bases and V 5 bases, and 6 bases lay outside the gene matches. The CDR3 spans 15 residues. Germline-derived CDR1 and CDR2 are SSHAT and FNYEAQ (reference sequence). V gene TRBV7-7 combines with J gene TRBJ2-1, with 9 positions matching TRBD1. The sample here was PBMCs, taken around atezolizumab (anti-PD-L1) treatment. The sequence derives from a man aged 70-80 years with urothelial cancer. Here the CDR3 reads CASSPGTGKYNEQFF. CDR3 DNA: TGTGCCAGCAGCCCCGGGACAGGGAAATACAATGAGCAGTTCTTC.